Listed below are T cell receptor beta chains from one sample, sequenced in a study of CD8+ T cells in alopecia areata. Sequencing used immunoSEQ multiplex PCR; TCRdb keeps in-frame clones, though not all of them. The table has a few hundred thousand clones, 35% to 40% seen once. The sequencing here drew on CD4+ T cells sorted from blood, taken at approximately week 34, from a patient treated with tofacitinib. Every receptor here comes from a human donor with alopecia areata. Both conserved end residues are trimmed from each CDR3.

CDR3,J,V
ASSLDRAPAPYSNQPQH,TRBJ1-5,TRBV27
ASSPRPLDRGQRGTQY,TRBJ2-5,TRBV9
ATLLNRYEQY,TRBJ2-7,TRBV6-1
ASSLYGGEQY,TRBJ2-7,TRBV5-1
ASSAYRGRMDEQY,TRBJ2-7,TRBV7-2
SVSRDRGRNTEAF,TRBJ1-1,TRBV29-1
AIRGLAGAYEQY,TRBJ2-7,TRBV10-3
SATRGDYGYT,TRBJ1-2,TRBV29-1
ASLHRGQETQY,TRBJ2-5,TRBV28
ASRSGTGNTGELF,TRBJ2-2,TRBV28
SVDSGSYNEQF,TRBJ2-1,TRBV29-1
ASSITSAYGYT,TRBJ1-2,TRBV19
ASSIAGSTDTQY,TRBJ2-3,TRBV19
ASSFATGPNYGYT,TRBJ1-2,TRBV6-5
ASSGQGTTNEKLF,TRBJ1-4,TRBV2
ASSQDRLNQPQH,TRBJ1-5,TRBV18
ATARLAGVTDTQY,TRBJ2-3,TRBV6-5
ASSVSSGSPNEQY,TRBJ2-7,TRBV9
ASSLGSVANYGYT,TRBJ1-2,TRBV5-1
ASSDIGTSGYEQY,TRBJ2-7,TRBV6-1
ASSARGRDEQF,TRBJ2-1,TRBV9
ASSRGQGMNTEAF,TRBJ1-1,TRBV5-1
ASSLAQAGANVLT,TRBJ2-6,TRBV5-1
ASIPGRTKETQY,TRBJ2-5,TRBV6-1
ASSHGGLAGSTGELF,TRBJ2-2,TRBV4-1
ASSSTSGTGYEQY,TRBJ2-7,TRBV5-1
ASSDFTNTGELF,TRBJ2-2,TRBV14
ASKDNLYQETQY,TRBJ2-5,TRBV5-1
ASSIADSGTLH,TRBJ1-6,TRBV19
ASSPWRQLQETQY,TRBJ2-5,TRBV5-1
ASSSARGPTDTQY,TRBJ2-3,TRBV9
ASSDSRETQY,TRBJ2-5,TRBV6-5
ASSQFGNYNEQF,TRBJ2-1,TRBV4-2
ASSYSGAVGEQF,TRBJ2-1,TRBV6-5
ASSREPGVPLNEQF,TRBJ2-1,TRBV5-6
ASMRPGQGFAEAF,TRBJ1-1,TRBV27
ASSGPGLAGGSDTQY,TRBJ2-3,TRBV2
ASRRTHTDTQY,TRBJ2-3,TRBV6-6
ASSYGTGVSYGYT,TRBJ1-2,TRBV18
ATRGIGTDTQY,TRBJ2-3,TRBV10-3
ASSPRDGPNTEAF,TRBJ1-1,TRBV18
ASSVGQGGGYT,TRBJ1-2,TRBV7-9
ASSDTRGSRNQPQH,TRBJ1-5,TRBV6-1
ASSSQQGEQF,TRBJ2-1,TRBV5-4
ASSLSWHTKTYEQY,TRBJ2-7,TRBV7-9
ASRTTGEPGYT,TRBJ1-2,TRBV6-5
ASSPLRTSGSTDTQY,TRBJ2-3,TRBV7-9
SATGTGDYGYT,TRBJ1-2,TRBV29-1
AISGDRLNTEAF,TRBJ1-1,TRBV10-3
ASSEGGPGQPQH,TRBJ1-5,TRBV25-1
ASSSGQGSYEQY,TRBJ2-7,TRBV5-5
ASSSDRSYNSPLH,TRBJ1-6,TRBV6-5
ASLQGANTGELF,TRBJ2-2,TRBV7-9
SAPYTGELF,TRBJ2-2,TRBV20-1
ASSPGQGSFMNTEAF,TRBJ1-1,TRBV5-1
ASEREQAYEQY,TRBJ2-7,TRBV2
ASSEENTGELF,TRBJ2-2,TRBV2
VSMGASEHSYNEQF,TRBJ2-1,TRBV5-1
ASSSMLSGANVLT,TRBJ2-6,TRBV5-1
AWELRGLAGELF,TRBJ2-2,TRBV30